This TCR beta chain was documented in a study of spatial heterogeneity in lung cancer. V lost 5 bases, J lost 8 bases, and 12 bases lay in between. Germline-derived CDR1 and CDR2 are SGHVS and FNYEAQ. The CDR3 spans 13 residues. In TCRdb, the 5' RACE reads were re-called with MiXCR into one record per CDR3 protein. Here the sample spans roughly 20,000 distinct CDR3 sequences, around 4.6% being singletons. This clonotype was observed many times. Noted time point: sample taken at primary tumor resection. Without sorting, whole RNA was sequenced from tumor, nontumor lung or frozen PBMC. The J gene is TRBJ1-4, the V gene TRBV7-6; D remains ambiguous. The source is a male donor with early-stage non-small cell lung cancer. This sample comprised PBMCs, obtained at surgery. As DNA, the CDR3 is TGTGCCAGCAGCCCCCCGGGGATAGAAAAACTGTTTTTT. It codes for CASSPPGIEKLFF.